These 14 T cell receptor beta chains came from one sample sequenced in a study of T cell changes during pregnancy in multiple sclerosis. Produced via immunoSEQ multiplex PCR; TCRdb's table is partial and in-frame only. The data show tens of thousands of clones, less than 95% seen once. This sample comprised peripheral blood, obtained before pregnancy. These TCRs come from a female donor with multiple sclerosis, enrolled in a pregnancy study.

V usage is TRBV5-4 and J usage is TRBJ2-7; 7 bases map to TRBD2. Germline CDR1 is SGHNT and CDR2 is YYREEE (reference sequence). The CDR3 consists of 15 residues. J lost 4 bases, V lost 4 bases, and 11 bases had no gene match. CDR3 residues: CASSLPGAGSYEQYF. The CDR3 bases are TGTGCCAGCAGCCTCCCAGGAGCGGGAAGTTACGAGCAGTACTTC.

The chain joins TRBV28 to TRBJ2-7; 8 bases line up with TRBD1. The length of the CDR3 is 14 residues. Losses at the gene ends were 1 base for V and 5 bases for J; bases not matched to a gene: 4. CDR1 is MDHEN, CDR2 SYDVKM, per germline. The CDR3 loop is CASSLSQGAHEQYF. CDR3 sequence (DNA): TGTGCCAGCAGTTTATCGCAGGGGGCCCACGAGCAGTACTTC.

J is TRBJ1-5 and V is TRBV27, with D maybe TRBD1 (5 bases). CDR1 is MNHEY, CDR2 SMNVEV, per germline (reference sequence). Trimming removed 6 bases at V and 3 bases at J, with 21 bases between. This CDR3 region has 17 residues. CDR3 in amino acids: CASSLVTPQGINQPQHF. The CDR3 nucleotides are TGTGCCAGCAGCTTGGTCACCCCTCAGGGAATCAATCAGCCCCAGCATTTT.

This chain joins TRBV4-1 and TRBJ1-3; no firm D call. The CDR3 spans 17 residues. In germline, CDR1 is MGHRA, CDR2 YSYEKL. The ends were cut back, 1 base at V and 0 bases at J, with 13 bases in the middle. CDR3 sequence reads: CASSQGAAGASGNTIYF. The CDR3 DNA follows: TGCGCCAGCAGCCAAGGAGCCGCGGGCGCCTCTGGAAACACCATATATTTT.

The J gene is TRBJ1-2, the V gene TRBV7-8; perhaps TRBD1 as D (5 bases). CDR3 length equals 15 residues. Germline CDR1 SGHVS, CDR2 FQNEAQ. V was pared by 3 bases and J by 8 bases, with 19 bases between. The CDR3 DNA reads as TGTGCCAGCAGCTTTGTTGGGAGGGGCGTTCGCGGCTACACCTTC. This encodes CASSFVGRGVRGYTF.

V and J are TRBV7-2 and TRBJ2-2, with 9 bases fitting TRBD1. J lost 7 bases, V lost 10 bases, and 7 bases had no gene match. The CDR3 is 13 amino acids. CDR1 is SGHTA, CDR2 FQGNSA, per germline. The DNA of the CDR3 is TGTGCCACCGGGACAGGGAGCATCGGGGAGCTGTTTTTT. Protein sequence: CATGTGSIGELFF.

The chain uses TRBV29-1 and TRBJ1-5, with a weak D call TRBD1 (6 bases). This CDR3 contains 13 residues. V was trimmed by 6 bases and J by 2 bases, leaving 11 bases between them. Germline loops: CDR1 SQVTM, CDR2 ANQGSEA. The CDR3 DNA sequence: TGCAGCGTCGCCCCAGGGGGCAATCAGCCCCAGCATTTT. Its translation is CSVAPGGNQPQHF.

The rearrangement links TRBV6-5 to TRBJ1-1; possibly TRBD1 for D (5 bases). The V gene lost 2 bases and the J gene lost 5 bases, with 18 bases spanning the gap. This CDR3 has 16 amino acids. CDR1 is MNHEY, CDR2 SVGAGI, per germline. The CDR3 nucleotides are TGTGCCAGCAGTTACCTCTCCTTGGGGGGTCCGACTGAAGCTTTCTTT. Its protein product is CASSYLSLGGPTEAFF.

V gene TRBV5-1 combines with J gene TRBJ2-1, with 7 bases that match TRBD1. Trimming took 5 bases from V and 8 from J; bases not matched to a gene: 7. Germline V gives CDR1 SGHRS, CDR2 YFSETQ. This CDR3 comprises 13 residues. In nucleotides, the CDR3 is TGCGCCAGCAGACAGGGGTATAACGATGAGCAGTTCTTC. This codes for CASRQGYNDEQFF.

The chain uses TRBV30 and TRBJ1-5; 7 bases line up with TRBD1. Germline V gives CDR1 GTSNPN, CDR2 SVGIG (reference sequence). The CDR3 is 15 amino acids. Unmatched junction bases numbered 6, after V lost 3 bases and J lost 1 base. The CDR3 spells CAWRSDRTSNQPQHF. Written as DNA, the CDR3 is TGTGCCTGGAGATCGGACAGGACGAGCAATCAGCCCCAGCATTTT.

In the case of this clone: The same CDR3 arises from other DNA sequences in this sample as well. The chain joins TRBV5-1 to TRBJ2-7, with D perhaps TRBD2 (5 bases). Trimming stripped 0 bases from V and 0 bases from J, with 7 bases between. Germline V gene data show CDR1 as SGHRS and CDR2 as YFSETQ. The CDR3 totals 14 residues. The CDR3 protein is CASSLGAGSYEQYF. CDR3 bases: TGCGCCAGCAGCTTGGGGGCGGGCTCCTACGAGCAGTACTTC.

V gene TRBV7-2 combines with J gene TRBJ1-1; unclear D gene. CDR3 size: 15 residues. The germline gives CDR1 SGHTA, CDR2 FQGNSA. The V end was cut by 5 bases, the J end by 4 bases, with 17 bases between. Here the CDR3 reads CASSPGRAGGTEAFF. In DNA form, the CDR3 reads TGTGCCAGCAGCCCGGGGAGGGCTGGAGGCACTGAAGCTTTCTTT.

The rearrangement uses TRBV27 and TRBJ2-5, with 7 bases fitting TRBD1. The CDR3 has 15 residues. V lost 4 bases to trimming and J lost 2 bases; unmatched junction nucleotides: 7. CDR1 is MNHEY and CDR2 is SMNVEV in the germline V gene (reference sequence). CDR3 loop: CASSWGTVGQETQYF. DNA for the CDR3: TGTGCCAGCAGTTGGGGGACAGTGGGTCAAGAGACCCAGTACTTC.

The chain is built from TRBV7-9 and TRBJ2-1; D possibly corresponds to TRBD1 (7 bases). Germline CDR1 SEHNR, CDR2 FQNEAQ (reference sequence). Trimming shortened V by 5 bases and J by 3 bases, and 14 bases separated the two germline ends. The CDR3 is 15 residues long. The CDR3 loop is CASSQGGKDYNEQFF. For the CDR3, the DNA is TGTGCCAGCAGCCAGGGGGGTAAGGACTACAATGAGCAGTTCTTC.